The 23 T cell receptor beta chains reported below all come from one sample, sequenced in a study of blood T cell repertoires in COVID-19. Sequencing was performed with immunoSEQ multiplex PCR; in TCRdb, only in-frame clones are kept and a portion is missing. This table holds 140,000 to 150,000 clones, roughly 84% found once. The sample taken for sequencing was peripheral blood. These receptors were obtained from a human donor in a cohort sampled during active COVID-19.

The rearrangement uses TRBV3-1 (or the pseudogene TRBV3-2) and TRBJ2-7; tentatively, D is TRBD1 (6 bases). The CDR3 extends over 13 amino acids. With 6 bases removed from V and 3 bases from J, the gap between germline ends came to 12 bases. Germline V gene lookup returns CDR1 LGHDT and CDR2 YNNKEL (reference sequence). Here the CDR3 reads CASSLDRFYEQYF. CDR3 DNA sequence: TGTGCCAGCAGTTTGGACAGATTCTACGAGCAGTACTTC.

The rearrangement joins TRBV6-5 to TRBJ2-1; tentatively, D is TRBD1 (5 bases). Germline-derived CDR1 and CDR2 are MNHEY and SVGAGI. Trimming shortened V by 11 bases and J by 8 bases, and 13 bases separated the two germline ends. There are 11 residues in the CDR3. CDR3 residues: CACRQSDEQFF. CDR3 nucleotide sequence: TGTGCCTGCCGACAGTCCGATGAGCAGTTCTTC.

The rearrangement links TRBV11-2 to TRBJ2-5; 9 nucleotides align to TRBD1. This CDR3 spans 15 amino acids. The ends lost 0 bases at V and 5 bases at J; junction bases unmatched: 4. Germline V gene data show CDR1 as SGHAT and CDR2 as FQNNGV. The CDR3 sequence: CASSLEQGAWETQYF. The CDR3 nucleotides are TGTGCCAGCAGCTTAGAACAGGGGGCATGGGAGACCCAGTACTTC.

Concerning this clone itself: This same CDR3 is encoded by further DNA sequences in the sample. V and J are TRBV27 and TRBJ1-5; a weak D match, TRBD1 (6 bases). Germline V CDR1 and CDR2: MNHEY, SMNVEV (reference sequence). V gave up 3 bases and J gave up 5 bases, with 8 bases separating them. CDR3 length: 13 amino acids. DNA for the CDR3: TGTGCCAGCAGTTTGTCAGGGGATCAGCCCCAGCATTTT. It is translated as CASSLSGDQPQHF.

The genes are TRBV5-1 and TRBJ2-1; possibly TRBD1 for D (5 bases). Trimming removed 0 bases from V and 0 bases from J, with 10 bases in between. Germline V gene lookup returns CDR1 SGHRS and CDR2 YFSETQ. The CDR3 is 16 residues long. DNA of the CDR3: TGCGCCAGCAGCTTGGGGGCGACAGTCTCCTACAATGAGCAGTTCTTC. It is translated as CASSLGATVSYNEQFF.

The rearrangement joins TRBV3-1 (or the pseudogene TRBV3-2) to TRBJ2-3, with 11 nucleotides matching TRBD2. The V and J ends lost 4 bases and 1 base, in that order; junction bases with no gene match: 1. CDR1 and CDR2 (germline): LGHDT, YNNKEL (reference sequence). The CDR3 is 15 amino acids. As DNA, the CDR3 is TGTGCCAGCAGCCTGACTAGCGGGGGCACAGATACGCAGTATTTT. Translation gives CASSLTSGGTDTQYF.

This chain links TRBV18 with TRBJ1-1; the D gene is possibly TRBD1 (5 bases). Trimming pared 0 bases from V and 3 bases from J, leaving 11 bases between. Germline values: CDR1 KGHSH, CDR2 LQKENI. This CDR3 has 15 residues. The CDR3 here is CASSPPFGGDTEAFF. For the CDR3, the DNA is TGTGCCAGCTCACCACCTTTCGGGGGTGACACTGAAGCTTTCTTT.

This chain links TRBV3-1 (or the pseudogene TRBV3-2) with TRBJ1-2, with D maybe TRBD1 (5 bases). Germline V gene data show CDR1 as LGHDT and CDR2 as YNNKEL (reference sequence). Trimming took 5 bases from V and 4 from J, leaving 14 bases between them. CDR3 length equals 14 residues. CDR3 DNA: TGTGCCAGCAGCTCGGGACTGCGATTCTATGGCTACACCTTC. As protein: CASSSGLRFYGYTF.

V usage is TRBV9 and J usage is TRBJ1-1; 11 nucleotides agree with TRBD1. Trimming cost V 0 bases and J 10 bases; bases outside gene matches: 5. Per germline, CDR1 SGDLS and CDR2 YYNGEE. There are 14 residues in the CDR3. This CDR3 reads CASSVEGTGGRAFF. CDR3 DNA: TGTGCCAGCAGCGTAGAGGGGACAGGGGGTAGAGCTTTCTTT. The full variable domain, with the rest looked up from reference TRBV9 and TRBJ1-1, is DSGVTQTPKHLITATGQRVTLRCSPRSGDLSVYWYQQSLDQGLQFLIQYYNGEERAKGNILERFSAQQFPDLHSELNLSSLELGDSALYFCASSVEGTGGRAFFGQGTRLTVV.

The chain uses TRBV7-3 and TRBJ1-6; 8 bases align to TRBD1. Germline CDR1 SGHTA, CDR2 FQGTGA. The CDR3 spans 15 residues. J lost 7 bases, V lost 4 bases, and 6 bases had no gene match. The CDR3 DNA reads as TGTGCCAGCAGCTCCCAGGGGGCTGGGAATTCACCCCTCCACTTT. This encodes CASSSQGAGNSPLHF.

The chain carries TRBV7-2 and TRBJ2-3; TRBD1 matches 9 bases. CDR3 length: 16 amino acids. V shed 5 bases and J 1 base; nucleotides not matched to a gene: 7. Germline assignment: CDR1 SGHTA and CDR2 FQGNSA. The CDR3 bases are TGTGCCAGCAGCAAAGCCGGGACAGGGCGCACAGATACGCAGTATTTT. It yields the protein CASSKAGTGRTDTQYF.

The chain is built from TRBV29-1 and TRBJ2-3; 7 positions agree with TRBD2. CDR1 is SQVTM, CDR2 ANQGSEA, per germline. The V segment lost 6 bases and the J segment 2 bases; nucleotides outside the gene matches: 2. This CDR3 has 12 residues. The CDR3 DNA reads TGCAGCGTCGGGGGGTTCACAGATACGCAGTATTTT. This encodes CSVGGFTDTQYF.

This chain joins TRBV11-3 and TRBJ1-4; the match to TRBD1 covers 7 bases. Looked up from germline, CDR1 is SGHNT and CDR2 is YENEEA. The V segment lost 7 bases and the J segment 10 bases; nucleotides outside the gene matches: 9. The CDR3 loop spans 13 amino acids. CDR3 nucleotides: TGTGCCAGCATGGACAGGTCGAGGGGAAAACTGTTTTTT. Residues: CASMDRSRGKLFF.

This chain links TRBV15 with TRBJ1-2; tentative D call: TRBD1 (6 bases). Per germline, CDR1 LNHNV and CDR2 YYDKDF (reference sequence). The V and J ends lost 0 bases and 6 bases respectively, with 17 bases between them. This CDR3 comprises 16 residues. CDR3 in DNA: TGTGCCACCAGCAGAGATAGGGGGAAGGTGAGCGATGGCTACACCTTC. Residues: CATSRDRGKVSDGYTF.

The sample holds a few counts of this clone. The chain employs TRBV7-7 and TRBJ2-7; 9 bases map to TRBD1. This CDR3 spans 15 amino acids. In germline, CDR1 is SSHAT, CDR2 FNYEAQ (reference sequence). V lost 2 bases, J lost 4 bases, and 6 bases stayed unmatched. The CDR3 loop is CASSLFQDRGYEQYF. The DNA for the CDR3 is TGTGCCAGCAGCTTATTCCAGGACAGGGGTTACGAGCAGTACTTC.

V is TRBV13 and J is TRBJ2-5; D is possibly TRBD1 (6 bases). The CDR3 is made up of 14 amino acids. The germline gives CDR1 PRHDT, CDR2 FYEKMQ (reference sequence). V lost 5 bases to trimming and J lost 5 bases, with 15 bases between them. Here the CDR3 reads CASSSTGQGETQYF. The CDR3 DNA sequence: TGTGCCAGCAGCAGCACGGGACAAGGGGAGACCCAGTACTTC.

J is TRBJ2-1 and V is TRBV24-1; possibly TRBD1 for D (6 bases). CDR1 KGHDR and CDR2 SFDVKD come from the germline V gene. The CDR3 covers 13 residues. Trimming took off 10 bases at V and 0 bases at J, with 9 bases between the two ends. In DNA, the CDR3 is TGTGCCACTCAGGGGAGCTCCTACAATGAGCAGTTCTTC. Its protein product is CATQGSSYNEQFF.

The DNA for the CDR3 is TGCGCCAGCAGCCTTACCGGGACAGCCTATAATTCACCCCTCCACTTT. Its translation: CASSLTGTAYNSPLHF. The V gene is TRBV4-1, the J gene TRBJ1-6; 7 bases fit TRBD1. The CDR3 contains 16 residues. J lost 2 bases, V lost 4 bases, and 5 bases had no gene match. CDR1 is MGHRA, CDR2 YSYEKL, per germline.

The chain combines TRBV23-1 with TRBJ1-3; D is perhaps TRBD1 (5 bases). TRBV23-1 is recorded as an ORF, its role being uncertain. Trimming left V 2 bases short and J 1 base short, with 12 bases between. The length of the CDR3 is 16 residues. The CDR3 DNA reads as TGCGCCAGCAGTCAACTTAAAAAGGGGTCTGGAAACACCATATATTTT. Its protein product is CASSQLKKGSGNTIYF.

This rearrangement joins TRBV19 to TRBJ1-1, with 10 bases that match TRBD1. The CDR3 sequence is 15 residues long. The junction had 4 bases not matched to a gene; V was cut back by 5 bases and J by 1 base. Germline V CDR1 and CDR2: LNHDA, SQIVND (reference sequence). The CDR3 sequence is CASSLRTGGNTEAFF. As DNA, the CDR3 is TGTGCCAGTAGTTTACGGACAGGGGGGAACACTGAAGCTTTCTTT.

The chain joins TRBV7-9 to TRBJ2-5; weak D call: TRBD1 (6 bases). CDR1 is SEHNR, CDR2 FQNEAQ, per germline (reference sequence). V was trimmed by 1 base and J by 3 bases, leaving 12 bases between them. The CDR3 has 15 residues. The CDR3 region is CASSLVSGTKETQYF. The CDR3 coding sequence is TGTGCCAGCAGCTTAGTGTCTGGGACAAAAGAGACCCAGTACTTC.

The rearrangement links TRBV29-1 to TRBJ2-5, with 8 nucleotides matching TRBD1. With V trimmed by 2 bases and J by 4 bases, 6 bases remained unmatched. Germline lookup yields CDR1 SQVTM and CDR2 ANQGSEA. This CDR3 has 14 amino acids. The CDR3 here is CSVEPQGARETQYF. The DNA of the CDR3 is TGCAGCGTTGAACCTCAGGGGGCGAGAGAGACCCAGTACTTC.

This chain uses TRBV10-1 with TRBJ2-5; D possibly corresponds to TRBD1 (5 bases). Trimming left V 2 bases short and J 4 bases short, with 20 bases between. The CDR3 extends over 17 amino acids. Germline V gene data show CDR1 as WNHNN and CDR2 as SYGVQD (reference sequence). The CDR3 nucleotides are TGCGCCAGCAGTGAGCCCCGCGACAGTGATCAGAGAGAGACCCAGTACTTC. Translation: CASSEPRDSDQRETQYF.